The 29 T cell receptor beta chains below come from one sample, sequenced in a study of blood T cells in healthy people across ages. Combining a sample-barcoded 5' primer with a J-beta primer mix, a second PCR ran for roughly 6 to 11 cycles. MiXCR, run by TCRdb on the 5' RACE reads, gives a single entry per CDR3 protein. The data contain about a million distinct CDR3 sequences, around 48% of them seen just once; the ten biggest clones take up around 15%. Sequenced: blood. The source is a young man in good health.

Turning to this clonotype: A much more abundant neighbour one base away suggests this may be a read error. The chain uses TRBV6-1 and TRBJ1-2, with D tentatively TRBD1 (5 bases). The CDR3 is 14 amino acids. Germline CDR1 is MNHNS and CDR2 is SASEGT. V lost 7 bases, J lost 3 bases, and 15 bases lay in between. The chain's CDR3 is CASTQGRLDYGYTF. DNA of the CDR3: TGTGCCAGCACCCAGGGACGGTTAGACTATGGCTACACCTTC.

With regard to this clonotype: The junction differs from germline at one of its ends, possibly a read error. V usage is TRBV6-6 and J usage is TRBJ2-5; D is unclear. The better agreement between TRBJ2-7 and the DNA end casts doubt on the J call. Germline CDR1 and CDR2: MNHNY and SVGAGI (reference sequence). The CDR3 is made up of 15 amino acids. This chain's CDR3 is CANSYGSGNENEQYF. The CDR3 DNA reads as TGTGCCAACAGTTACGGTTCTGGGAACGAAAACGAGCAGTACTTC.

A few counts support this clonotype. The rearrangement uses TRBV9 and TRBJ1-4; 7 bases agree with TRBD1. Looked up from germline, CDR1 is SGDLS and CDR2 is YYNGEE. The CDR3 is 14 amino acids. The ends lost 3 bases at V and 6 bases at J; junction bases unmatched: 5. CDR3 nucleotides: TGTGCCAGCAGCGGTCCCGGGACAGATGAAAAACTGTTTTTT. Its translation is CASSGPGTDEKLFF.

The CDR3 DNA sequence: TGTGCCAGCAGTGTGGTAGATGGGGTAGCTTTCTTT. It codes for CASSVVDGVAFF. The chain combines TRBV25-1 with TRBJ1-1; D uncertain. Trimming removed 4 bases at V and 10 bases at J, with 13 bases between. This CDR3 region has 12 residues. Germline V gives CDR1 MGHDK, CDR2 SYGVNS.

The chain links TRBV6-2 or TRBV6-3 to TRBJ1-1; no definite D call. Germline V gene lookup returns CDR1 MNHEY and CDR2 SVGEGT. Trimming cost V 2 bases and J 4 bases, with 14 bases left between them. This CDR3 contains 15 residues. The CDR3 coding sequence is TGTGCCAGCAGTTACCGCGGGGTTTTCCCCACTGAAGCTTTCTTT. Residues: CASSYRGVFPTEAFF.

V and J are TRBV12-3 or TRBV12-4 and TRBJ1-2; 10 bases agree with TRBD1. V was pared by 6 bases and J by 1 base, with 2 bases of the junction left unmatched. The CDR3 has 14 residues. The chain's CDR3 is CASRGDRGNYGYTF. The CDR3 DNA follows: TGTGCCAGCAGGGGGGACAGGGGTAACTATGGCTACACCTTC.

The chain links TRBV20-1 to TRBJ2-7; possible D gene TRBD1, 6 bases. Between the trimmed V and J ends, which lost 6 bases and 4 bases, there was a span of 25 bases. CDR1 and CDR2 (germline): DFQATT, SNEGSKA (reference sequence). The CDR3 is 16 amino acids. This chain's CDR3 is CSAPYVRTDGVYEQYF. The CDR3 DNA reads TGCAGTGCCCCTTACGTTCGGACAGATGGGGTTTACGAGCAGTACTTC.

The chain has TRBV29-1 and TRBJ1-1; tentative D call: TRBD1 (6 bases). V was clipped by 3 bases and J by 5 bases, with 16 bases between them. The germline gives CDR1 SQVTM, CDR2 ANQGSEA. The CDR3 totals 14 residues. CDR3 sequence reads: CSVEGAQMRTEAFF. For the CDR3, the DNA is TGCAGCGTTGAGGGGGCCCAGATGAGGACTGAAGCTTTCTTT.

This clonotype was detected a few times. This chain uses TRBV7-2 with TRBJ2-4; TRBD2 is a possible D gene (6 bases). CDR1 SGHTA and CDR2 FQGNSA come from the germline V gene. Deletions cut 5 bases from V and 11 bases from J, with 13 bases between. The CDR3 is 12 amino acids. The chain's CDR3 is CASSPTSGVQYF. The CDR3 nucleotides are TGTGCCAGCAGCCCCACCTCGGGAGTTCAGTACTTC.

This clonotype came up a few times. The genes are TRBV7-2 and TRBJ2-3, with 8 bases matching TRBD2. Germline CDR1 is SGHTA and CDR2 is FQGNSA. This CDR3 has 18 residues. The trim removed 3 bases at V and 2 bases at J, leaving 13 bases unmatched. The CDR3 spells CASSLEAGALPYTDTQYF. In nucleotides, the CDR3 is TGTGCCAGCAGCTTGGAAGCGGGGGCCCTCCCGTACACAGATACGCAGTATTTT.

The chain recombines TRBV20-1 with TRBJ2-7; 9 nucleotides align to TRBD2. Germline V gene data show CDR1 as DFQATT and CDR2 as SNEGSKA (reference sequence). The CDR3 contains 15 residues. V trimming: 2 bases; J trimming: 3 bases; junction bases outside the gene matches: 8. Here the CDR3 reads CSARHSGSGGYEQYF. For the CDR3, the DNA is TGCAGTGCTAGACATAGCGGGAGTGGCGGCTACGAGCAGTACTTC.

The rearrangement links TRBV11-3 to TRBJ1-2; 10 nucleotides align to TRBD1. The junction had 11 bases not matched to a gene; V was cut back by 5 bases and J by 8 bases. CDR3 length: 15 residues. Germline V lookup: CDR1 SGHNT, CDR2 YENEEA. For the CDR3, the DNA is TGTGCCAGCAGCGCCAGGGACAGGGGAGGTCACGGCTACACCTTC. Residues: CASSARDRGGHGYTF.

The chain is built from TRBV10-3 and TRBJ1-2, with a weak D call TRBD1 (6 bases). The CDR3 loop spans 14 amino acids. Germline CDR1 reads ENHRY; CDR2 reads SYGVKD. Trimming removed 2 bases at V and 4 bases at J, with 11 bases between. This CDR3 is CAISENTGFYGYTF. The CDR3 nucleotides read TGTGCCATCAGTGAGAATACAGGGTTCTATGGCTACACCTTC.

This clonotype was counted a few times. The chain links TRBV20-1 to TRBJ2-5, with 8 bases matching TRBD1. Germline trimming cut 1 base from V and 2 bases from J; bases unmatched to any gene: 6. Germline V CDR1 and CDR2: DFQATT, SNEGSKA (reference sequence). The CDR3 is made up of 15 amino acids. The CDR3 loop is CSARGLGQAQETQYF. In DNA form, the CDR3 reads TGCAGTGCTAGAGGGTTGGGACAGGCGCAAGAGACCCAGTACTTC.

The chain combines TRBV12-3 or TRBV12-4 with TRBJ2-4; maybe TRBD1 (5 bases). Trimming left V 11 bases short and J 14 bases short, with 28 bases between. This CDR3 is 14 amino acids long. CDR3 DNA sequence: TGTGCCGGCACCCTGGCAGGGTTCCTCTCTGAGAAGTACTTC. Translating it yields CAGTLAGFLSEKYF.

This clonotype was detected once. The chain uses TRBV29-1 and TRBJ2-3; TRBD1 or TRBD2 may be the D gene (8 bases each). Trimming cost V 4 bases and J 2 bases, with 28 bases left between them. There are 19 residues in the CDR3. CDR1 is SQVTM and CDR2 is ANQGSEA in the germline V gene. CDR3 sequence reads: CSVGRTGGAGAAYTDTQYF. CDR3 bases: TGCAGCGTTGGACGTACAGGGGGAGCGGGGGCCGCGTACACAGATACGCAGTATTTT.

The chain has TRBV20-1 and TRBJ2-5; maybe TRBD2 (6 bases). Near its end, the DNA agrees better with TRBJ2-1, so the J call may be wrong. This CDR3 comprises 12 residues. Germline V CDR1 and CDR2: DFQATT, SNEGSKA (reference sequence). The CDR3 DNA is TGCAGTGCTGGTACTAGCCAAGAGACCCAGTTCTTC. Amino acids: CSAGTSQETQFF.

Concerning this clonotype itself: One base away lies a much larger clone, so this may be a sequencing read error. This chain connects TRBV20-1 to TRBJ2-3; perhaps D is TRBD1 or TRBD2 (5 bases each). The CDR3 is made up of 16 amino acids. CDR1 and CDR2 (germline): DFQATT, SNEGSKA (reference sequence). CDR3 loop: CSARDPGSSSTGTQYF. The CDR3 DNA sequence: TGCAGTGCTAGAGATCCGGGCTCTTCTAGCACAGGTACGCAGTATTTT.

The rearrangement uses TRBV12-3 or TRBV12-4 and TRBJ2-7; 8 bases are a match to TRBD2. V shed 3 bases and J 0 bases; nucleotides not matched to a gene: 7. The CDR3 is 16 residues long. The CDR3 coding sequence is TGTGCCAGCAGTTTCGGGGGGGGCGTAAGCTCCTACGAGCAGTACTTC. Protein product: CASSFGGGVSSYEQYF.

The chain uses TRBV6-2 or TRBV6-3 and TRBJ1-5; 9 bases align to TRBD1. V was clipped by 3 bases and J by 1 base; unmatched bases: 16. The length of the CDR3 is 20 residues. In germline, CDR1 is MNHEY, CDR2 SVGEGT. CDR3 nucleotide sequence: TGTGCCAGCAGTTATCCCCTCGGACAGGGGACACCGGGGAGCAATCAGCCCCAGCATTTT. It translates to CASSYPLGQGTPGSNQPQHF.

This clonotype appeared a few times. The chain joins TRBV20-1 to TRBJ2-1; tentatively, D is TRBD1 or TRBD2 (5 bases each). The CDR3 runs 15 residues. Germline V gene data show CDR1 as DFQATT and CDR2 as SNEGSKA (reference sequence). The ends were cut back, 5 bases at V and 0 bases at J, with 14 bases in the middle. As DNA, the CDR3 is TGCAGTGCTCGTTGGGACCTAAGCTCCTACAATGAGCAGTTCTTC. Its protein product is CSARWDLSSYNEQFF.

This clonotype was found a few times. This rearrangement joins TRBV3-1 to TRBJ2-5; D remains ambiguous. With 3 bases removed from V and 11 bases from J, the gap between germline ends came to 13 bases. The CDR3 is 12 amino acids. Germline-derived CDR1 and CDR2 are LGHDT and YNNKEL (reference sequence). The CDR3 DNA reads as TGTGCCAGCAGCCATGTACCGGGTGAGCAGTACTTC. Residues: CASSHVPGEQYF.

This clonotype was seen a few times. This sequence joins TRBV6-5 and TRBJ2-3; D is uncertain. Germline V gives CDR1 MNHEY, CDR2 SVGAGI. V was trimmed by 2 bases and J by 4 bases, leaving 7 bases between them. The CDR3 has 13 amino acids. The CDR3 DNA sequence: TGTGCCAGCAGTTACCACCGGGCAGATACGCAGTATTTT. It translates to CASSYHRADTQYF.

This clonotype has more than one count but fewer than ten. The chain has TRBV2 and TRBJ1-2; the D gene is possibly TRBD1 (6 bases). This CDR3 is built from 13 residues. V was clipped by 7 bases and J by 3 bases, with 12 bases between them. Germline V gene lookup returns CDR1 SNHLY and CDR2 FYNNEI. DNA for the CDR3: TGTGCCAGCAACAGGGAGTTCGACTATGGCTACACCTTC. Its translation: CASNREFDYGYTF.

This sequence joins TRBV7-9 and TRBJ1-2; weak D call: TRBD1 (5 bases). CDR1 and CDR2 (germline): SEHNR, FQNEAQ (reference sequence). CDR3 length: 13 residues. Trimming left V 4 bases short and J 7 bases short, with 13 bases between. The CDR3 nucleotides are TGTGCCAGCAGCTCATCCGGGACGAGTGGCTACACCTTC. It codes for CASSSSGTSGYTF.

CDR3 DNA: TGTGCCAGCAGCGCAGGGGGCTGGAACTATGGCTACACCTTC. Protein sequence: CASSAGGWNYGYTF. V and J are TRBV5-5 and TRBJ1-2, with 8 bases matching TRBD1. The CDR3 runs to 14 residues. V lost 4 bases, J lost 2 bases, and 4 bases stayed unmatched. CDR1 is SGHKS, CDR2 YYEKEE, per germline (reference sequence).

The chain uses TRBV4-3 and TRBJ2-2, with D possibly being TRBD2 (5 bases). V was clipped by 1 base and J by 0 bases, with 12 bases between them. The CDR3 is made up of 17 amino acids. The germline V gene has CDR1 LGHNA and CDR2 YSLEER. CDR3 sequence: CASSQGVAGSNTGELFF. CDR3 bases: TGCGCCAGCAGCCAAGGGGTGGCGGGTTCGAACACCGGGGAGCTGTTTTTT.

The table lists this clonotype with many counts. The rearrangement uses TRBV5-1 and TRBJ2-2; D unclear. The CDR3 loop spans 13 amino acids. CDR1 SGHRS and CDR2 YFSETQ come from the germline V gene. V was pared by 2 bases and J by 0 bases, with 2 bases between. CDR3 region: CASSFANTGELFF. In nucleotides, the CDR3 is TGCGCCAGCAGCTTCGCGAACACCGGGGAGCTGTTTTTT.

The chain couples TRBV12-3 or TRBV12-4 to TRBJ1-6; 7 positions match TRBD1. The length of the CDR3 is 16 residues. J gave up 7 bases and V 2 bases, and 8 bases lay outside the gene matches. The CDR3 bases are TGTGCCAGCAGTTTAAAAGGGACAGCCCCGAATTCACCCCTCCACTTT. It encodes CASSLKGTAPNSPLHF.